The T cell receptor beta chain under discussion was sequenced for a study of blood T cells in healthy people across ages. Whole-study results and caveats: Across samples, TCR beta diversity tracked strongly with naive T cell percentage. TCR beta diversity per million T cells fell roughly linearly with age.

This clonotype was counted a few times. The antigen is not known. Alongside a J-beta primer mix, a sample-barcoded 5' primer served in a second PCR lasting about 7 to 11 cycles. MiXCR, applied by TCRdb to the 5' RACE reads, yields one record per CDR3 protein. Of 1.8 million or so distinct CDR3 sequences in the sample, approximately 40% were seen once. The TCR sequence derives from a human donor in good health. Sequencing used blood.

The CDR3 DNA follows: TGTGCCAGCAGTTCCGGGGGGCTACTAGTCACAGATACGCAGTATTTT. Its protein product is CASSSGGLLVTDTQYF. The chain is built from TRBV12-3 or TRBV12-4 and TRBJ2-3, with TRBD2 as a possible D gene (7 bases). Trimming took 4 bases from V and 2 from J, leaving 16 bases between them. This CDR3 is 16 amino acids long.